This T cell receptor (beta chain) derives from a study of identical twins (dated by TCRdb to between 2015 and 2016). Some background on the complete study: TCR alpha and beta repertoires from monozygotic twins, unrelated adults of various ages and cord blood were deep-sequenced to test whether fetal clonotypes persist. To rule out contamination, replicate twin experiments were performed at different times with different library preparation protocols.

General study outcomes and caveats: Compared with coincidental sharing between unrelated individuals, out-of-frame TCR alpha sequences shared between twins had an excess of sequences with low generation probability. Because the same donors could not be followed over many years, the conclusions depended on cross-sectional statistical analysis. Abundant cord blood beta clonotypes had fewer insertions, young adult naive repertoires showed a similar but weaker trend, and memory repertoires showed no such trend. Out-of-frame TCR alpha sharing in monozygotic twins was systematically underestimated by recombination models, whereas sharing between unrelated individuals was in agreement with the recombination models. Zero-insertion analyses could be partly confounded by invariant T cells such as MAIT and iNKT, although diverse VJ usage argued against such confounding for most clonotypes. Excess twin sharing in beta out-of-frame sequences was weaker because fewer shared sequences lowered the signal-to-noise ratio.

Trimming leaves V shorter by 1 base and J shorter by 5 bases, with the junction holding 8 bases beyond the gene matches. The germline V gene sets CDR1 to MNHNS and CDR2 to SASEGT. There are 16 amino acids in the CDR3, from cysteine to phenylalanine inclusive. Only CDR3 DNA is held: 48 bases, read in frame from base 1. The library was obtained by 5' RACE. TCRdb shows the sequencer as Illumina HiSeq 2000. A universal primer binding site was added through template switching, and the final cDNA carried a unique molecular identifier so that TCR cDNA molecules could be counted accurately. Specific primers in the conserved constant-segment region were used to synthesize first-strand cDNA for TCR alpha and beta chains. To control for contamination, each cDNA library was double barcoded with a SMART-Mk sample barcode plus Illumina barcodes. TruSeq adapter sequences and Illumina sample barcodes were added in two successive PCR steps. TCR alpha and beta cDNA libraries were sequenced on the Illumina HiSeq platform with custom primers. Turning to the authors' computational methods: Unique molecular identifiers were extracted from raw reads with MiGEC, and CDR3 positions were determined with MiXCR. For each individual, recombination models were inferred using an EM algorithm with the repgenHMM and IGoR tools. The analysis of shared clonotypes was done with the tcR package in R, with sharing normalized by the product of cloneset sizes. To study raw recombination without the effects of thymic and clonal selection, out-of-frame nonproductive sequences were analyzed. Clones were called with MiXCR by TCRdb after fastp trimmed the public reads at Q25, and only in-frame beta chains were retained. Entries are consolidated by CDR3 protein sequence, retaining the most common genes and DNA. The V and J calls, along with clone size, are taken from TCRdb and not from the paper's own processing. This sample is represented by about 340,000 distinct CDR3 sequences; roughly an eighth of them were singletons. Jointly, the top ten make up just over 7% of the sample.

A note on this clonotype: Its binding antigen is unknown. There are no base qualities to consult, and no much larger clone falls within one base.

Every donor in the study was a healthy Caucasian. The twin cohort consisted of three pairs of female monozygotic twins, all aged roughly 18 to 30 years. Positive isolation kits from Invitrogen were used to isolate CD4+ and CD8+ T cell populations. These data were also filed under a second study, of yellow fever vaccine responses in identical twins. The second study's paper adds: According to the authors, the vaccine-induced T cell response in identical twins seemed to be partly convergent and partly specific to each individual. Focusing on identical twins, the study followed the T cell clones that responded to the vaccine, and did so with precision.

The TCR originated in a woman between 18 and 29 years old in good health. Sequences were obtained from CD8+ T cells sorted from blood. The sequence is built from TRBV6-1 and TRBJ1-2, and TRBD1 aligns with 9 junction nucleotides. The CDR3 in this case is CASSEESDRGLYGYTF. The nucleotide sequence is TGTGCCAGCAGTGAAGAATCGGACAGGGGTCTTTATGGCTACACCTTC.